The source of this T cell receptor (beta chain) is a study of T-cell memory formation after mild COVID-19. Findings and caveats of the study: Memory sampled before infection contained some responding clones, suggesting cross-reactive memory joined.

From the 5' RACE reads, TCRdb called clonotypes with MiXCR, one entry per CDR3 protein. The table lists roughly 250,000 distinct CDR3 sequences, roughly 17% of them singletons. This clonotype was seen at least ten times. What it recognizes is unknown. This TCR derives from a young man who had mild COVID-19 (a few samples of this study predate the infection). Cell type and time point are not known. Material: PBMCs or a T cell subset sorted from them (not recorded which).

CDR3 DNA sequence: TGTGCCAGCACCGGGGAAGAGACCCAGTACTTC. Translated: CASTGEETQYF. The genes are TRBV7-9 and TRBJ2-5; possibly TRBD2 for D (5 bases). Trimming shortened V by 7 bases and J by 3 bases, and 6 bases separated the two germline ends. Germline V CDR1 and CDR2: SEHNR, FQNEAQ (reference sequence). CDR3 length: 11 residues.